One sample yielded the 3 T cell receptor beta chains listed below, sequenced in a study of blood T cells in healthy people across ages. PCR was performed a second time for 7 to 11 cycles using a sample-barcoded 5' primer and a J-beta primer mix. Each CDR3 protein is one row after TCRdb ran MiXCR on the 5' RACE reads. This sample yields 950,000 to 1,200,000 distinct CDR3 sequences, of which 30% to 40% are seen a single time; roughly 14% belongs to the top ten. Sequencing used blood. These receptors were collected from a man between 18 and 35 years old in good health.

To note about this clonotype: Compared with germline, one end of the junction differs, possibly owing to a read error. V and J are TRBV7-2 and TRBJ1-1; no firm D call. The CDR3 extends over 13 amino acids. Germline values: CDR1 SGHTA, CDR2 FQGNSA. The DNA of the CDR3 is TGTGCCAGCAGCTGCGGCGTTAACACTGAGGCTTTCTTT. Translation gives CASSCGVNTEAFF.

In its sample, this clonotype was seen a few times. The chain is built from TRBV13 and TRBJ1-6, with D possibly being TRBD1 (5 bases). Germline CDR1 is PRHDT and CDR2 is FYEKMQ (reference sequence). Trimming shortened V by 0 bases and J by 0 bases, and 18 bases separated the two germline ends. This CDR3 region has 20 residues. This chain's CDR3 is CASSLGGTLEVSSYNSPLHF. CDR3 DNA: TGTGCCAGCAGCTTAGGCGGGACCCTCGAGGTGAGCTCCTATAATTCACCCCTCCACTTT.

The chain joins TRBV2 to TRBJ2-1; D gene ambiguous. Per germline, CDR1 SNHLY and CDR2 FYNNEI. This CDR3 region has 17 residues. The V gene lost 3 bases and the J gene lost 0 bases, with 15 bases spanning the gap. The CDR3 loop is CASSDAADGSSYNEQFF. CDR3 nucleotide sequence: TGTGCCAGCAGTGACGCCGCGGACGGTAGCTCCTACAATGAGCAGTTCTTC.